The text below deals with one T cell receptor (beta chain). What it binds is unknown. This entry is derived from a study of long-term antiretroviral therapy in people with HIV. The study's findings and limits: The repertoire was dominated at all time points by clones expanded before ART. CDR3 lengths in HIV samples spanned a narrower range than controls. An increase in diversity followed ART, yet levels stayed below transplant donor controls.

Every one of the donors gave at least one pre-ART PBMC sample and at least two post-ART PBMC samples. The authors ran the immunoSEQ assay, v3.0, at survey level. Data came from immunoSEQ multiplex PCR; TCRdb stores just in-frame clones and leaves some out. The sample lists approximately 28,000 clones; 95% were seen once. J gave up 9 bases and V 6 bases, and 14 bases lay outside the gene matches. The CDR3 spans 15 residues. CDR1 is MNHNY, CDR2 SVGAGI, per germline (reference sequence). The sequence was collected from a young man with HIV. The chain links TRBV6-6 to TRBJ2-1, with 7 bases matching TRBD1. Sequenced material: unsorted PBMCs, taken 5.3 years after starting antiretroviral therapy. CDR3 loop: CASSDRDEIQGEQFF. In DNA form, the CDR3 reads TGTGCCAGCAGCGACAGGGATGAGATACAAGGTGAGCAGTTCTTC.